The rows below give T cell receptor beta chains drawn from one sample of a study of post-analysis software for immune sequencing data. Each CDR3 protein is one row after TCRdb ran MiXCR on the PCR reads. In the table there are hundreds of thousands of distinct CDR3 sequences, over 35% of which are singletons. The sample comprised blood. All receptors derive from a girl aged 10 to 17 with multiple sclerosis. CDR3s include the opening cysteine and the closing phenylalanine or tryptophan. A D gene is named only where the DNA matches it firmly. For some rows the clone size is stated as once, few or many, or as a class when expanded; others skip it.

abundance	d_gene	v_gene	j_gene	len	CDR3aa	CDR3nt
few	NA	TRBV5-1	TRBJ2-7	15	CASRQGPLSYREQYF	TGCGCCAGCAGACAGGGACCCCTTAGTTATCGCGAGCAGTACTTC
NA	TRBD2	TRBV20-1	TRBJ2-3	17	CSARATRLAGDWGTQYF	TGCAGTGCTAGAGCTACACGACTAGCGGGAGATTGGGGTACGCAGTATTTT
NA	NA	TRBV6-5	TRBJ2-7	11	CASSNYYEQYF	TGTGCCAGCAGTAACTACTACGAGCAGTACTTC
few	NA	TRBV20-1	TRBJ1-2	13	CSASWRQNYGYTF	TGCAGTGCTAGTTGGAGGCAGAACTATGGCTACACCTTC
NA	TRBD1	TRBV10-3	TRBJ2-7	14	CAISEWDRGYEQYF	TGTGCCATCAGTGAGTGGGACAGGGGATACGAGCAGTACTTC
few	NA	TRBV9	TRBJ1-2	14	CASSVDPADYGYTF	TGTGCCAGCAGCGTAGACCCGGCGGACTATGGCTACACCTTC
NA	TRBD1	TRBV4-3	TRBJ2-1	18	CASSQDYIGTGGGNEQFF	TGCGCCAGCAGCCAAGATTACATCGGGACAGGGGGGGGCAATGAGCAGTTCTTC
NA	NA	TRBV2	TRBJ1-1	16	CASSEAHRAENTEAFF	TGTGCCAGCAGTGAAGCGCACCGCGCGGAGAACACTGAAGCTTTCTTT
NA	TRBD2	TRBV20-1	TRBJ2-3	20	CSATRRTSGRASPPTDTQYF	TGCAGTGCTACCCGAAGGACTAGCGGGAGGGCCTCGCCTCCCACAGATACGCAGTATTTT
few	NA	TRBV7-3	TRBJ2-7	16	CASSLNNLGASYEQYF	TGTGCCAGCAGCTTAAATAATCTGGGGGCGTCCTACGAGCAGTACTTC
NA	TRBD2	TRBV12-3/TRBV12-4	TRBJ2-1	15	CASNLAGYRSDEQFF	TGTGCCAGCAATCTAGCGGGGTACAGGTCGGATGAGCAGTTCTTC
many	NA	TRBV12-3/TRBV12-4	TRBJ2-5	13	CASSLAAQETQYF	TGTGCCAGCAGTTTGGCAGCTCAAGAGACCCAGTACTTC
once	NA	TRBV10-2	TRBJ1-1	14	CASSEFLGPTEAFF	TGCGCCAGCAGTGAATTCTTGGGCCCCACTGAAGCTTTCTTT
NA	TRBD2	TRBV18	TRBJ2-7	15	CASSPQSSGSSEQYF	TGTGCCAGCTCACCCCAAAGCAGCGGGAGTAGCGAGCAGTACTTC
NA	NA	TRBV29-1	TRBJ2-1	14	CSIGWGGSYNEQFF	TGCAGCATTGGGTGGGGCGGGTCCTACAATGAGCAGTTCTTC
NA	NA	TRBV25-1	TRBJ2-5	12	CASSDLQETQYF	TGTGCCAGCAGTGATCTTCAAGAGACCCAGTACTTC
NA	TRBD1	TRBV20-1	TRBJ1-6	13	CSASRGHNSPLHF	TGCAGTGCTAGCAGGGGGCATAATTCACCCCTCCACTTT
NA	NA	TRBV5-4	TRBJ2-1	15	CASSLPPPTTHEQFF	TGTGCCAGCAGCTTGCCCCCACCCACCACACATGAGCAGTTCTTC
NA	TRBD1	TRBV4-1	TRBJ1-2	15	CASSQALTGALGYTF	TGCGCCAGCAGCCAAGCCCTAACAGGGGCGCTTGGCTACACCTTC
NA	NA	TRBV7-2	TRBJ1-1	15	CASSPLGGMDTEAFF	TGTGCCAGCAGCCCCCTTGGGGGGATGGACACTGAAGCTTTCTTT
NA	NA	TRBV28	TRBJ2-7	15	CASSLGVGYDYEQYF	TGTGCCAGCAGTTTAGGAGTAGGGTACGACTACGAGCAGTACTTC
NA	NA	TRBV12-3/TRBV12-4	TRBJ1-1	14	CASRQGNKNTEAFF	TGTGCCAGCAGACAGGGTAATAAGAACACTGAAGCTTTCTTT
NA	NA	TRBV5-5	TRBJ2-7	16	CARSSKGLGTFYEQYF	TGTGCCCGCAGCTCGAAGGGCCTGGGCACCTTCTACGAGCAGTACTTC
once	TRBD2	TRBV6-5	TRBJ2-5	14	CASNRAGGWETQYF	TGTGCCAGCAATAGAGCGGGAGGTTGGGAGACCCAGTACTTC
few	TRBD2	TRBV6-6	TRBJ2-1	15	CASRGLAGVGNEQFF	TGTGCCAGCAGGGGTCTAGCGGGAGTAGGGAATGAGCAGTTCTTC
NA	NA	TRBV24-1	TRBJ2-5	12	CATSDPQETQYF	TGTGCCACCAGTGATCCACAAGAGACCCAGTACTTC
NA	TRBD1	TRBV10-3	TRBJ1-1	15	CAISSSDRGGTEAFF	TGTGCCATCAGTTCCTCTGACAGGGGCGGCACTGAAGCTTTCTTT
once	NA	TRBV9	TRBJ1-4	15	CASSVGGGSNEKLFF	TGTGCCAGCAGCGTAGGTGGGGGGTCTAATGAAAAACTGTTTTTT
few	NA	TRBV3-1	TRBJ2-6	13	CASSHPGANVLTF	TGTGCCAGCAGCCATCCTGGGGCCAACGTCCTGACTTTC
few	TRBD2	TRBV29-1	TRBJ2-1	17	CSVDPQPTSGRIEEQFF	TGCAGCGTTGATCCCCAACCGACTAGCGGGAGGATTGAGGAGCAGTTCTTC
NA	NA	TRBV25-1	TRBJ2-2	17	CGSSELGIGDHAGELFF	TGTGGCAGCAGTGAATTGGGGATCGGAGACCACGCCGGGGAGCTGTTTTTT
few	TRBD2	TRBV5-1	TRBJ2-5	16	CASSLEPLAGVETQYF	TGCGCCAGCAGCTTGGAACCCCTAGCGGGAGTGGAGACCCAGTACTTC
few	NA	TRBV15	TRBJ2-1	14	CATSRDSGGDEQFF	TGTGCCACCAGCAGAGATTCAGGGGGGGATGAGCAGTTCTTC
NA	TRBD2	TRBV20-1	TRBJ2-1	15	CSAVPGLARYNEQFF	TGCAGTGCTGTACCGGGACTAGCGAGGTACAATGAGCAGTTCTTC
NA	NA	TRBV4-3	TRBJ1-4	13	CASSGFGNEKLFF	TGCGCCAGCAGCGGATTTGGGAATGAAAAACTGTTTTTT
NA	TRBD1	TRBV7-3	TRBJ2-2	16	CASSPDRRSNTGELFF	TGTGCCAGCAGCCCGGACAGGCGATCGAACACCGGGGAGCTGTTTTTT
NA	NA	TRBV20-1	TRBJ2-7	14	CSARDLDFPEAQYF	TGCAGTGCTAGAGATCTTGACTTTCCGGAGGCCCAGTACTTC
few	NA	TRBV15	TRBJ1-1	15	CATSRVPGENTEAFF	TGTGCCACCAGCAGAGTTCCAGGGGAGAACACTGAAGCTTTCTTT
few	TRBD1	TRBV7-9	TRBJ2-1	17	CASSRATGTVSYNEQFF	TGTGCCAGCAGCAGAGCGACCGGGACAGTCTCCTACAATGAGCAGTTCTTC
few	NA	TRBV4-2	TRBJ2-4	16	CASSQVGYSAKNIQYF	TGTGCCAGCAGCCAAGTCGGGTATTCAGCCAAAAACATTCAGTACTTC
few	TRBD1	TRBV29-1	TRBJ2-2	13	CSVSRGRTGELFF	TGCAGCGTTAGTAGGGGGCGGACCGGGGAGCTGTTTTTT
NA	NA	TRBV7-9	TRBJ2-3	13	CASSLDWGYTQYF	TGTGCCAGCAGCTTAGATTGGGGATATACGCAGTATTTT
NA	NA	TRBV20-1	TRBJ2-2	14	CSARVGGNTGELFF	TGCAGTGCTAGAGTTGGGGGGAACACCGGGGAGCTGTTTTTT
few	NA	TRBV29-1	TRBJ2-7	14	CSALPQGNSYEQYF	TGCAGCGCCCTTCCGCAGGGCAATTCCTACGAGCAGTACTTC
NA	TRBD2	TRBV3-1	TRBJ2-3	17	CASSQEFGGSATDTQYF	TGTGCCAGCAGCCAAGAATTTGGCGGGAGCGCCACAGATACGCAGTATTTT
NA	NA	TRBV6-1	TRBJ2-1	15	CASSEWGSSYNEQFF	TGTGCCAGCAGTGAATGGGGGAGCTCCTACAATGAGCAGTTCTTC
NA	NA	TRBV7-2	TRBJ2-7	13	CASSFSVTYEQYF	TGTGCCAGCAGTTTTAGCGTGACCTACGAGCAGTACTTC
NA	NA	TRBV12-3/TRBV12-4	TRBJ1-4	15	CASSLGRSTNEKLFF	TGTGCCAGCAGTTTAGGCAGGTCAACTAATGAAAAACTGTTTTTT
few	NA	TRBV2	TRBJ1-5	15	CASSDEAEDNQPQHF	TGTGCCAGCAGTGACGAAGCAGAGGACAATCAGCCCCAGCATTTT
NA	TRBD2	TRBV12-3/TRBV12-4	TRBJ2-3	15	CASSLGTGGRDTQYF	TGTGCCAGCAGTTTAGGGACGGGAGGACGGGATACGCAGTATTTT